The T cell receptor (beta chain) under discussion was sequenced for a study of T cell responses to AZD1222 COVID-19 vaccine. Study-level findings and limits: Only five to seven AZD1222 recipients were seropositive at baseline. Females made up more of the donors, who were largely white British, and clonal diversity may have come out too low. Reportedly, close to half of spike-specific TCRs are directed against unmutated variant regions. Regions 160-218 and 743-854 held dominance among vaccine-associated CD4 TCRs, which spanned spike.

Remarks on this clone: Antigen: not known.

V was shortened by 5 bases and J by 2 bases, with 12 bases between the two germline ends. In germline, CDR1 is SGHAT, CDR2 FQNNGV. This CDR3 is 14 amino acids long. Profiled with immunoSEQ multiplex PCR; TCRdb holds only in-frame clones, not every one. The table includes around 140,000 clones, 65% to 90% detected once. The receptor was derived from an adult who received the MenACWY meningococcal vaccine as a control. The rearrangement joins TRBV11-2 to TRBJ1-2; the D gene is possibly TRBD1 (6 bases). The source material was peripheral blood, sampled 28 days after the second dose of the MenACWY control vaccine. The chain's CDR3 is CASSPLGHNYGYTF. For the CDR3, the DNA is TGTGCCAGCAGCCCCTTGGGACACAACTATGGCTACACCTTC. The complete variable domain, with remaining parts taken from reference TRBV11-2 and TRBJ1-2, reads EAGVAQSPRYKIIEKRQSVAFWCNPISGHATLYWYQQILGQGPKLLIQFQNNGVVDDSQLPKDRFSAERLKGVDSTLKIQPAKLEDSAVYLCASSPLGHNYGYTFGSGTRLTVV.